This TCR beta chain was obtained from a study of T cells in Graves' hyperthyroidism and ophthalmopathy. Diagnoses were made from clinical symptoms, serum measures (thyroxine and TRAb), thyroid ultrasound and orbital computed tomography. Amplification of TCR beta CDR3 regions was performed using RNA transcripts as template. A set of HTBI primers served as the primers for a first-round RT-PCR of the TCR CDR3. One entry per CDR3 protein results from TCRdb running MiXCR on the multiplex PCR reads. The sample gives roughly 700,000 distinct CDR3 sequences, 30% to 40% of which show up once; around a third is in the top ten. This clonotype was seen repeatedly, ten times or more. The CDR3 runs 13 residues. From germline, CDR1 is ENHRY and CDR2 SYGVKD. V was clipped by 9 bases and J by 4 bases; unmatched bases: 5.

The clonotype was recovered from a middle-aged woman with Graves' hyperthyroidism. The gene calls are TRBV10-3 and TRBJ1-2; TRBD1 matches at 10 bases. Sequencing was performed on blood. In nucleotides, the CDR3 is TGTGCCATGGGGACAGGGGATGGCTATGGCTACACCTTC. It translates to CAMGTGDGYGYTF.